The 18 T cell receptor beta chains reported below all come from one sample, sequenced in a study of PD-1 blockade in classical Hodgkin lymphoma. Profiling relied on immunoSEQ multiplex PCR, and the TCRdb table lists in-frame clones only, not all of them. The table records about 41,000 clones, about 74% of them present only once. Each and every patient relapsed after autologous stem cell transplantation, and patients got differing brentuximab vedotin exposure. The material sequenced was peripheral blood mononuclear cells (PBMCs), taken at baseline. Receptors originate from a human donor with classical Hodgkin lymphoma.

V is TRBV30 and J is TRBJ1-1; tentative D call: TRBD1 (5 bases). CDR3 length: 13 amino acids. Germline V gene lookup returns CDR1 GTSNPN and CDR2 SVGIG (reference sequence). The V end lost 0 bases, the J end lost 0 bases, and 5 bases lay between the germline ends. The CDR3 loop reads CAWSVQVNTEAFF. CDR3 DNA: TGTGCCTGGAGTGTACAGGTGAACACTGAAGCTTTCTTT.

This CDR3 is CASSRSGGVNTEAFF. The CDR3 region has the DNA TGTGCCAGCAGCCGATCGGGGGGAGTGAACACTGAAGCTTTCTTT. This sequence joins TRBV6-6 and TRBJ1-1; D is possibly TRBD1 (5 bases). Per the germline V gene, CDR1 is MNHNY and CDR2 is SVGAGI (reference sequence). The CDR3 has 15 residues. V was shortened by 6 bases and J by 0 bases, with 14 bases between the two germline ends.

This rearrangement joins TRBV6-1 to TRBJ1-5; D gene ambiguous. V gave up 7 bases and J gave up 0 bases, with 13 bases separating them. Per germline, CDR1 MNHNS and CDR2 SASEGT. The CDR3 is 15 residues long. The CDR3 protein is CASIPNGYSNQPQHF. In DNA, the CDR3 is TGTGCCAGCATCCCAAACGGGTATAGCAATCAGCCCCAGCATTTT.

V usage is TRBV27 and J usage is TRBJ1-2; the match to TRBD1 covers 9 bases. V gave up 8 bases and J gave up 4 bases; unmatched junction bases: 14. The CDR3 is made up of 16 amino acids. Per germline, CDR1 MNHEY and CDR2 SMNVEV (reference sequence). In nucleotides, the CDR3 is TGTGCCAGCTGTTCAATCGGGACAGGGAGGGTCTATGGCTACACCTTC. Amino acids: CASCSIGTGRVYGYTF.

This chain connects TRBV7-9 to TRBJ2-7; D might be TRBD2 (6 bases). V was clipped by 8 bases and J by 6 bases, with 20 bases between them. The CDR3 totals 14 residues. Germline lookup yields CDR1 SEHNR and CDR2 FQNEAQ (reference sequence). CDR3 sequence reads: CASDRGTAAFEQYF. CDR3 nucleotide sequence: TGTGCCAGCGATCGAGGGACTGCCGCTTTCGAGCAGTACTTC.

This clone showed up just a few times. The rearrangement links TRBV30 to TRBJ1-2; D unresolved. This CDR3 spans 13 amino acids. In germline, CDR1 is GTSNPN, CDR2 SVGIG (reference sequence). Between the trimmed V and J ends, which lost 3 bases and 0 bases, there was a span of 8 bases. CDR3 sequence: CAWSPTANYGYTF. The CDR3 DNA sequence: TGTGCCTGGAGCCCTACAGCTAACTATGGCTACACCTTC.

The CDR3 region is CASSLNRVDGYTF. The CDR3 DNA reads TGTGCCAGCAGTTTAAACAGGGTAGATGGCTACACCTTC. The V and J genes are TRBV28 and TRBJ1-2, with D perhaps TRBD1 (6 bases). The CDR3 length is 13 residues. Between the trimmed V and J ends, which lost 2 bases and 6 bases, there was a span of 10 bases. In germline, CDR1 is MDHEN, CDR2 SYDVKM.

This chain joins TRBV7-2 and TRBJ1-1; D is possibly TRBD1 (6 bases). Trimming stripped 3 bases from V and 4 bases from J, with 18 bases between. The CDR3 is made up of 16 amino acids. The V gene's germline CDR1 is SGHTA and CDR2 FQGNSA. The CDR3 coding sequence is TGTGCCAGCAGCTTGGATGGGGGCCCCTTCCCCACTGAAGCTTTCTTT. This codes for CASSLDGGPFPTEAFF.

The V call is TRBV5-5, the J call TRBJ1-5; D ambiguous. The CDR3 has 14 residues. Germline-derived CDR1 and CDR2 are SGHKS and YYEKEE (reference sequence). The V end was cut by 0 bases, the J end by 8 bases, with 12 bases between. DNA of the CDR3: TGTGCCAGCAGCTTGGCCCCGGCCACGGAGCCCCAGCATTTT. Translation gives CASSLAPATEPQHF.

The chain has TRBV23-1 and TRBJ2-2, with 9 positions matching TRBD1. TRBV23-1 counts as an open reading frame of uncertain function. V dropped 6 bases and J dropped 6; count of bases not matched to a gene: 11. The CDR3 loop spans 16 amino acids. The CDR3: CASSQKTGQGAGELFF. The CDR3 region has the DNA TGCGCCAGCAGCCAGAAGACGGGACAGGGAGCCGGGGAGCTGTTTTTT.

V and J are TRBV11-3 and TRBJ2-1, with a weak D call TRBD2 (5 bases). Looked up from germline, CDR1 is SGHNT and CDR2 is YENEEA. This CDR3 has 12 residues. The V end was cut by 5 bases, the J end by 7 bases, with 9 bases between. CDR3: CASSQPGNEQFF. The CDR3 DNA is TGTGCCAGCAGCCAACCGGGGAATGAGCAGTTCTTC.

This chain uses TRBV28 with TRBJ2-5; 12 bases match TRBD2. The CDR3 is 16 residues long. The germline V gene encodes CDR1 MDHEN and CDR2 SYDVKM. V gave up 7 bases and J gave up 5 bases; unmatched junction bases: 11. The CDR3 bases are TGTGCCAGCAACCCGACTAGCGGGAGAGTTGGGGAGACCCAGTACTTC. It is translated as CASNPTSGRVGETQYF.

The V call is TRBV6-6, the J call TRBJ1-1, with D possibly being TRBD1 (5 bases). Germline CDR1 and CDR2: MNHNY and SVGAGI (reference sequence). This CDR3 is built from 12 residues. Deletions cut 6 bases from V and 8 bases from J, with 13 bases between. CDR3 in DNA: TGTGCCAGCAGCCCCTCAGGGTACGAAGCTTTCTTT. Residues: CASSPSGYEAFF.

The J gene is TRBJ2-4, the V gene TRBV6-1; 11 positions match TRBD2. Germline V lookup: CDR1 MNHNS, CDR2 SASEGT. Trimming removed 4 bases from V and 5 bases from J; junction bases left unmatched: 1. This CDR3 spans 14 amino acids. The CDR3 DNA reads as TGTGCCAGCAGTGTGGGACTAGCGGAAAACATTCAGTACTTC. It specifies CASSVGLAENIQYF.

This clone is a singleton in its sample. The chain combines TRBV6-5 with TRBJ2-4, with D perhaps matching TRBD2 (6 bases). V lost 5 bases to trimming and J lost 4 bases, with 9 bases between them. Germline V gives CDR1 MNHEY, CDR2 SVGAGI. The CDR3 loop spans 13 amino acids. CDR3 nucleotides: TGTGCCAGCAGTCCGGGGGAAAAAAACATTCAGTACTTC. Amino acids: CASSPGEKNIQYF.

The CDR3 nucleotides are TGCGCCAGCAGCTTGAAATGGCCCCAAGAGACCCAGTACTTC. Residues: CASSLKWPQETQYF. The chain carries TRBV5-1 and TRBJ2-5; unclear D gene. The germline V and J ends were trimmed by 1 base and 1 base, with 8 bases remaining between them. Germline V CDR1 and CDR2: SGHRS, YFSETQ. This CDR3 contains 14 residues.

This clone was found once. The V and J genes are TRBV19 and TRBJ2-1; the match to TRBD2 covers 9 bases. V gave up 1 base and J gave up 2 bases; unmatched junction bases: 6. Looked up from germline, CDR1 is LNHDA and CDR2 is SQIVND (reference sequence). This CDR3 region has 17 residues. CDR3 amino acids: CASSIVPAGGPYNEQFF. DNA of the CDR3: TGTGCCAGTAGTATAGTCCCGGCGGGGGGGCCCTACAATGAGCAGTTCTTC.

The genes are TRBV7-2 and TRBJ2-3, with TRBD2 identical over 7 bases. The length of the CDR3 is 15 residues. CDR1 and CDR2 from the germline V gene are SGHTA and FQGNSA. The junction had 11 bases not matched to a gene; V was cut back by 6 bases and J by 5 bases. The CDR3 loop is CASSLLAGAVDTQYF. The DNA for the CDR3 is TGTGCCAGCAGTCTCTTGGCGGGAGCGGTAGATACGCAGTATTTT.